A selection of T cell receptor beta chains follows, all from one sample in a study of blood T cell repertoires in COVID-19. Using immunoSEQ multiplex PCR, the repertoire was profiled, and TCRdb retains in-frame clones only, with some absent. The sample includes around 260,000 clones, 65% to 90% of them seen just once. Sequenced material: peripheral blood. The source of these receptors is a man aged 25-45 years with active or convalescent COVID-19. The CDR3 runs from the conserved cysteine through the conserved F or W. A D gene is named only where the DNA matches it firmly. The size entry is marked missing in some rows and otherwise reads once, few, many or a size class.

CDR3 protein,CDR3 DNA,D gene,clone size,J gene,V gene
CASSGQGAYSNQPQHF,TGTGCCAGCAGTGGACAGGGAGCTTATAGCAATCAGCCCCAGCATTTT,TRBD1,-,TRBJ1-5,TRBV6-1
CASSFLAGGVADTQYF,TGTGCCAGCAGCTTCCTAGCGGGGGGGGTAGCAGATACGCAGTATTTT,TRBD2,-,TRBJ2-3,TRBV13
CASSLLLAGGRGELFF,TGTGCCAGCAGCTTACTACTAGCGGGGGGGCGCGGGGAGCTGTTTTTT,TRBD2,-,TRBJ2-2,TRBV11-2
CASSRVAGDFSEQYF,TGTGCCAGCAGCAGAGTAGCGGGGGACTTCTCCGAGCAGTACTTC,TRBD2,-,TRBJ2-7,TRBV11-2
CSVQTGGTGELFF,TGCAGCGTACAGACAGGGGGAACCGGGGAGCTGTTTTTT,TRBD1,-,TRBJ2-2,TRBV29-1
CASSTPGGSSRYEQYF,TGTGCCAGCAGCACCCCCGGCGGCTCTAGCCGCTACGAGCAGTACTTC,-,-,TRBJ2-7,TRBV5-6
CASSHAATGTGQGARGYTF,TGCGCCAGCAGCCACGCAGCCACCGGGACCGGGCAGGGGGCACGAGGCTACACCTTC,TRBD1,once,TRBJ1-2,TRBV4-1
CASSGDGSSYNEQFF,TGCGCCAGCAGCGGGGACGGGAGCTCCTACAATGAGCAGTTCTTC,-,once,TRBJ2-1,TRBV5-1
CASSQGLAGGQETQYF,TGTGCCAGCAGCCAGGGACTAGCGGGGGGACAAGAGACCCAGTACTTC,TRBD2,-,TRBJ2-5,TRBV7-7
CASSEASQGVSSQYF,TGTGCCAGCAGTGAAGCTTCACAGGGGGTATCCTCGCAGTATTTT,TRBD1,-,TRBJ2-3,TRBV6-1
CAWSGDRDQPQHF,TGTGCCTGGAGCGGGGACAGAGATCAGCCCCAGCATTTT,TRBD1,-,TRBJ1-5,TRBV30
CAWAPQQNIQYF,TGTGCCTGGGCCCCACAGCAAAACATTCAGTACTTC,-,-,TRBJ2-4,TRBV30
CASSLITGAEAFF,TGTGCCAGCAGCTTAATCACGGGGGCTGAAGCTTTCTTT,-,-,TRBJ1-1,TRBV11-2
CASSLGQGPDHYNEQFF,TGTGCCAGCAGCTTAGGGCAGGGGCCAGATCACTACAATGAGCAGTTCTTC,-,-,TRBJ2-1,TRBV7-9
CASSLGGGGYEQYF,TGTGCCAGCAGCTTAGGAGGGGGCGGGTACGAGCAGTACTTC,TRBD1,-,TRBJ2-7,TRBV7-9
CASSAAGGPGYEQYF,TGTGCCAGCAGCGCAGCGGGGGGGCCTGGCTACGAGCAGTACTTC,TRBD2,-,TRBJ2-7,TRBV7-2
CASSEQGLSSYEQYF,TGTGCCAGCAGTGAACAGGGGCTCAGCTCCTACGAGCAGTACTTC,-,-,TRBJ2-7,TRBV2
CASSLASGGALQFF,TGTGCCAGCAGCTTGGCTAGCGGGGGGGCCCTTCAGTTCTTC,TRBD2,-,TRBJ2-1,TRBV11-1
CASSPLGTGDSPLHF,TGTGCCAGCAGCCCCCTCGGGACAGGGGATTCACCCCTCCACTTT,TRBD1,-,TRBJ1-6,TRBV6-5
CASSTQGDEQYF,TGTGCCAGCAGCACACAGGGTGACGAGCAGTACTTC,-,-,TRBJ2-7,TRBV11-1
CATSSGRGLSSPLHF,TGTGCCACCAGCAGTGGCAGGGGTTTGTCTTCACCCCTCCACTTT,-,-,TRBJ1-6,TRBV15
CSAADSYYEQYF,TGCAGCGCCGCAGACAGTTACTACGAGCAGTACTTC,-,-,TRBJ2-7,TRBV29-1
CASSLTVADSSYNEQFF,TGTGCCAGCAGCCTTACCGTAGCGGATAGCTCCTACAATGAGCAGTTCTTC,-,-,TRBJ2-1,TRBV5-5
CASSLAAQGLLAFF,TGTGCCAGCAGCTTAGCGGCACAGGGGTTGTTAGCTTTCTTT,TRBD1,-,TRBJ1-1,TRBV7-9
CASSLDTQGGYTF,TGTGCCAGCAGCTTAGATACTCAGGGTGGCTACACCTTC,-,-,TRBJ1-2,TRBV7-2
CASSVAERGGAEETQYF,TGTGCCAGCAGCGTAGCTGAACGTGGGGGGGCCGAAGAGACCCAGTACTTC,-,-,TRBJ2-5,TRBV9
CASSLAGGYTEAFF,TGTGCCAGCAGCTTAGCAGGGGGGTACACTGAAGCTTTCTTT,TRBD1,-,TRBJ1-1,TRBV11-2
CASSLGYEYTDTQYF,TGTGCCAGCAGCTTAGGTTATGAGTACACAGATACGCAGTATTTT,-,-,TRBJ2-3,TRBV7-6
CASSRKWTGGYTEAFF,TGTGCCAGTAGTAGAAAGTGGACAGGGGGCTACACTGAAGCTTTCTTT,TRBD1,once,TRBJ1-1,TRBV19
CASSSGGGASYNEQFF,TGTGCCAGCAGCAGTGGCGGGGGCGCCTCCTACAATGAGCAGTTCTTC,-,-,TRBJ2-1,TRBV5-4
CASSPSGGSYEQYF,TGTGCCAGCAGCCCGAGCGGGGGCTCCTACGAGCAGTACTTC,TRBD2,-,TRBJ2-7,TRBV7-2
CASSEVAPGEGRDEVKLFF,TGTGCCAGCAGTGAAGTCGCGCCAGGGGAGGGTCGGGATGAAGTAAAACTGTTTTTT,-,-,TRBJ1-4,TRBV6-1
CASSQDFRDRDNYGYTF,TGCGCCAGCAGCCAAGATTTTAGAGACAGGGATAACTATGGCTACACCTTC,TRBD1,once,TRBJ1-2,TRBV4-3
CASSPGDRDNEKLFF,TGCGCCAGCAGCCCGGGGGACAGGGATAATGAAAAACTGTTTTTT,TRBD1,few,TRBJ1-4,TRBV5-1
CAWKNRGENTEAFF,TGTGCCTGGAAAAACAGGGGGGAGAACACTGAAGCTTTCTTT,TRBD1,-,TRBJ1-1,TRBV30
CASTPTNTEAFF,TGTGCCAGCACCCCTACGAACACTGAAGCTTTCTTT,-,-,TRBJ1-1,TRBV6-1
CASSIQGGTEAFF,TGTGCCAGTAGTATACAGGGGGGCACTGAAGCTTTCTTT,TRBD1,-,TRBJ1-1,TRBV19
CASSSSNTGELFF,TGTGCCAGCAGTTCGAGCAACACCGGGGAGCTGTTTTTT,-,-,TRBJ2-2,TRBV12-3/TRBV12-4
CASSPETGGETQYF,TGTGCCAGCAGTCCGGAGACAGGGGGAGAGACCCAGTACTTC,TRBD1,-,TRBJ2-5,TRBV27
CASSVTGGWLAEAFF,TGTGCCAGTAGTGTCACAGGGGGCTGGTTAGCTGAAGCTTTCTTT,TRBD1,-,TRBJ1-1,TRBV19
CASSHSGLASIEQFF,TGTGCCAGCAGCCATTCCGGACTAGCCTCGATTGAGCAGTTCTTC,TRBD2,-,TRBJ2-1,TRBV7-9
CASSPSGLAGDPFTDTQYF,TGTGCCAGCTCACCATCGGGACTAGCGGGGGACCCCTTCACAGATACGCAGTATTTT,TRBD2,-,TRBJ2-3,TRBV18
CASRQFSGNTIYF,TGTGCCAGCAGGCAGTTCTCTGGAAACACCATATATTTT,-,-,TRBJ1-3,TRBV12-3/TRBV12-4
CASINAGGELFF,TGTGCCAGCATTAATGCGGGTGGGGAGCTGTTTTTT,-,-,TRBJ2-2,TRBV12-3/TRBV12-4
CASSLGTRGGQDTQYF,TGTGCCAGCAGCTTAGGGACACGGGGGGGCCAAGATACGCAGTATTTT,TRBD2,-,TRBJ2-3,TRBV11-2
CASSLGQLDYEQYF,TGCGCCAGCAGCTTGGGACAGCTAGACTACGAGCAGTACTTC,-,-,TRBJ2-7,TRBV5-1
CASSLSPGHEPGGYTF,TGTGCCAGCAGTTTATCGCCGGGACATGAGCCGGGGGGCTACACCTTC,-,-,TRBJ1-2,TRBV27
CASRWSGGAGADTQYF,TGCGCCAGCAGGTGGAGCGGGGGGGCCGGTGCAGATACGCAGTATTTT,TRBD2,-,TRBJ2-3,TRBV5-1
CASSIGTGKVPGSYGYTF,TGTGCCAGTAGTATCGGGACAGGTAAAGTCCCCGGGAGCTATGGCTACACCTTC,TRBD1,-,TRBJ1-2,TRBV19